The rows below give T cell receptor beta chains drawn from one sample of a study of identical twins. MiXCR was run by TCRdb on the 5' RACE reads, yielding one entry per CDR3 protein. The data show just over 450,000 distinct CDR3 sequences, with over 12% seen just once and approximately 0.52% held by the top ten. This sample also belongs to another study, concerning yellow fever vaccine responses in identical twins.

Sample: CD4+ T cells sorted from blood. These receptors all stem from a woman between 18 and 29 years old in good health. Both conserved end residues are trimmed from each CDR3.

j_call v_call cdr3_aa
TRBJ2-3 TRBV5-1 ASSTTEDTQY
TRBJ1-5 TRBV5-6 ASSLGPANQPQH
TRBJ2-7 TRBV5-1 ASSLDGTADYEQY
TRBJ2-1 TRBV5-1 ASSKAEQF
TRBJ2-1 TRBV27 ASKPGVGNYNEQF
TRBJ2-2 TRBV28 ASLGGNTGELF
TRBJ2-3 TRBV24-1 ATSDTDRPPDTQY
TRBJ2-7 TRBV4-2 ASSRDLDRGASYEQY
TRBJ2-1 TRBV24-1 ATSEGRGANPLNNEQF
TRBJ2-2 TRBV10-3 AISESSPAGNTGELF
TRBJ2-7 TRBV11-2 ASSARRAGLAGRDSYEQY
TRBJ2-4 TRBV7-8 ASSMGQKNIQY
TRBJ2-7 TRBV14 ASGPGGTLIYEQY
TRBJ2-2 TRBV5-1 ASSLPRTSGSNTGELF
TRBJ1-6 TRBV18 ASSPPGGDSPLH
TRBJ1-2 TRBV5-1 ASSQGDRGPYGYT
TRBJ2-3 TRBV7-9 ASSLTSGGGDTQY
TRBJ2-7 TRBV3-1 ASSQVGEVSTYEQY
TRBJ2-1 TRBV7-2 ASSTGDSRNEQF
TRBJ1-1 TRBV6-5 ASSNRRTEAF
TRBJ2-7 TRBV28 ASSLEKVGFEQY
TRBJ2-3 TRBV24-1 ATSPGTSGRNLVFPTQY
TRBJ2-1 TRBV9 ASSELSSYNEQF
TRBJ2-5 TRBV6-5 ASSYPQKQGARETQY
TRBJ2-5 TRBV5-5 AMGPGLLETQY
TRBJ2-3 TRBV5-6 ASSSDSLGTDTQY
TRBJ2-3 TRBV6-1 ASSPRGRDSTITDTQY
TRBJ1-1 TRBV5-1 ASSSMRDTEAF
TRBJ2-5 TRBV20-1 SAMDRVKETQY
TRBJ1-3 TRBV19 ASSTPGQGGGNTIY
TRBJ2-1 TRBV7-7 ASSWAANNEQF
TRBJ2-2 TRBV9 ASSVQGADTGELF
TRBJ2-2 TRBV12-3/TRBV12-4 ASSLGLAGGELF
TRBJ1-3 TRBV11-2 ASSLSSGAGNTIY
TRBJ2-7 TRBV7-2 ASSWGTGLYEQY
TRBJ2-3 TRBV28 ASGSGRAKSRDTQY
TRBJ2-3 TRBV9 ASNSGGTQY
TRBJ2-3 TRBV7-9 ASSPRRVGTDTQY
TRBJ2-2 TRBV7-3 ASSLSGAPNTGELF
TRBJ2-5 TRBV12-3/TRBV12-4 ASSVAGGAGETQY
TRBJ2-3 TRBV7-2 ASSGGVRDTDTQY
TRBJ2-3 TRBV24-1 ATSDTGGFVPDTQY
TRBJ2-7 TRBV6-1 ASSGRVSDRVSYEQY
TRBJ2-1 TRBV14 ASSQRIEQF
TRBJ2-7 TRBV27 ASSLRGRKAIYEQY
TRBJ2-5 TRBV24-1 ATSTMEETQY
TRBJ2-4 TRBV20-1 SAWGQGNKNIQY
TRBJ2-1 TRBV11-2 ASSFGAYNEQF
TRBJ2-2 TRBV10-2 ASRSSGSTGELF
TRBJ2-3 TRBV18 ASSPRLAGLSDTQY
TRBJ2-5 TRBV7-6 ASSVGTSQETQY